A selection of T cell receptor beta chains follows, all from one sample in a study of T cells after yellow fever vaccination. TCRdb reanalysed the 5' RACE reads using MiXCR and keeps one entry per CDR3 protein. Here the sample spans some 250,000 distinct CDR3 sequences, more than 3.5% being singletons. Sequencing was performed on PBMCs, taken 15 days after the yellow fever booster vaccination. The source is a man between 18 and 35 years old who received the YFV17D yellow fever vaccine. Both conserved end residues are part of each CDR3. Size is stated for part of the rows, as once, few or many counts, or as a class when the clone is expanded.

v_gene	j_gene	abundance	CDR3aa
TRBV6-2/TRBV6-3	TRBJ2-2	few	CASSGRVTGELFF
TRBV28	TRBJ2-1	many	CASHERGGAYNEQFF
TRBV28	TRBJ1-1	many	CASSFLRGSSEAFF
TRBV7-9	TRBJ2-5	many	CASSLELGGYQETQYF
TRBV12-3/TRBV12-4	TRBJ1-1	many	CASSSGTGGLNTEAFF
TRBV15	TRBJ2-1	many	CATSRGTRGGEQFF
TRBV7-6	TRBJ2-5	many	CASSRVLAGGLGETQYF
TRBV14	TRBJ2-7	many	CASSQWKDPYEQYF
TRBV10-3	TRBJ1-2	many	CAISESGGPYGYTF
TRBV6-2/TRBV6-3	TRBJ2-3	many	CASSFGTDTQYF
TRBV29-1	TRBJ2-1	many	CSADGYNEQFF
TRBV6-1	TRBJ1-5	many	CASRWGDGSNQPQHF
TRBV12-5	TRBJ2-1	few	CASGSRSGTGIENEQFF
TRBV12-3/TRBV12-4	TRBJ2-7	many	CASSLAGAEQYF
TRBV4-1	TRBJ1-2	many	CASSQGGGQGSYGYTF
TRBV9	TRBJ2-5	.	CASSPPVAETQYF
TRBV12-3/TRBV12-4	TRBJ1-4	many	CASRTGSDEKLFF
TRBV11-2	TRBJ2-7	many	CASSFVSGGLLYEQYF
TRBV7-3	TRBJ2-1	many	CASSPGLSYNEQFF
TRBV4-3	TRBJ2-3	many	CASSQEWVSTDTQYF
TRBV5-1	TRBJ1-1	.	CASSLSGSPEAFF